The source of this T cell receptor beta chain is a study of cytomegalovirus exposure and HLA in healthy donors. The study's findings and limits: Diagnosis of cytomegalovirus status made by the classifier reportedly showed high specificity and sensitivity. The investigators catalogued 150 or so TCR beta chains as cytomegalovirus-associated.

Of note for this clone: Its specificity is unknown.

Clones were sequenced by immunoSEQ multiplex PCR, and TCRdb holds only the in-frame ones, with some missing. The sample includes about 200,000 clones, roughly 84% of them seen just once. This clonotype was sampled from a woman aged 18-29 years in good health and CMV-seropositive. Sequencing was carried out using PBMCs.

The CDR3: CASSEALRGNEQFF. The CDR3 nucleotides read TGTGCCAGCAGTGAAGCGCTTCGGGGGAATGAGCAGTTCTTC. The chain has TRBV2 and TRBJ2-1; D possibly corresponds to TRBD2 (6 bases). Germline values: CDR1 SNHLY, CDR2 FYNNEI. V was cut by 0 bases and J by 7 bases, with 10 bases left in between. CDR3 length: 14 residues.